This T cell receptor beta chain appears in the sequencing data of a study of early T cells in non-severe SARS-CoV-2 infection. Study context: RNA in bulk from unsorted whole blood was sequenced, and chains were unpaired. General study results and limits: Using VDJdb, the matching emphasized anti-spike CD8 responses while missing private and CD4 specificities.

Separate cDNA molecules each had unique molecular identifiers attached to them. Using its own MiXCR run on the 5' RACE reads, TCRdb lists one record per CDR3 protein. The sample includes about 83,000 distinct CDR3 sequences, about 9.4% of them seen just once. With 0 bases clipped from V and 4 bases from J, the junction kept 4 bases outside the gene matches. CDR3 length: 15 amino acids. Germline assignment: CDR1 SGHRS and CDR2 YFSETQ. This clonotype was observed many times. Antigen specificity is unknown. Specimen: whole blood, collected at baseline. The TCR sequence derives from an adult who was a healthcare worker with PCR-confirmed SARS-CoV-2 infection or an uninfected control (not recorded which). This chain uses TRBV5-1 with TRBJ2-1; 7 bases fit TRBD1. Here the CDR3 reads CASSLDRGRYNEQFF. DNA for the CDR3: TGCGCCAGCAGCTTGGACAGGGGTCGTTACAATGAGCAGTTCTTC.